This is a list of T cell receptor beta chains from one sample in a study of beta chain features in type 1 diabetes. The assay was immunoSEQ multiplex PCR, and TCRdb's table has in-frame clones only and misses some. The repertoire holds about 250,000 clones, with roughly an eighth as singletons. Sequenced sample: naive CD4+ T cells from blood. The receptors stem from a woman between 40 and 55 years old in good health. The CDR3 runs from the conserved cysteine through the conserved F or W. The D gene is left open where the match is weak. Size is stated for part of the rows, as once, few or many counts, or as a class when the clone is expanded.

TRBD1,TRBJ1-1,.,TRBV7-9,CASSLVDRANRMNTEAFF,TGTGCCAGCAGCTTAGTGGACAGGGCAAACAGGATGAACACTGAAGCTTTCTTT
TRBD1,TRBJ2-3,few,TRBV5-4,CASSQDRESDTQYF,TGTGCCAGCAGCCAGGACAGGGAATCAGATACGCAGTATTTT
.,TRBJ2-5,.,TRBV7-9,CASSQSGEAEQETQYF,TGTGCCAGCAGCCAATCCGGGGAGGCCGAACAAGAGACCCAGTACTTC
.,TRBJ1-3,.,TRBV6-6,CASSAGIGNTIYF,TGTGCCAGCAGCGCTGGCATTGGAAACACCATATATTTT
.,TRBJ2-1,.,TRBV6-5,CAVLGSYNEQFF,TGTGCTGTACTAGGTTCCTACAATGAGCAGTTCTTC
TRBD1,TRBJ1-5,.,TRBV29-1,CSVGQGGNQPQHF,TGCAGCGTTGGACAGGGAGGCAATCAGCCCCAGCATTTT
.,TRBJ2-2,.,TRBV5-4,CASSLDTANTGELFF,TGTGCCAGCAGCTTGGATACGGCGAACACCGGGGAGCTGTTTTTT
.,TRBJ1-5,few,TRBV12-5,CASGGGGSFNQPQHF,TGTGCTAGTGGCGGGGGGGGATCATTTAATCAGCCCCAGCATTTT
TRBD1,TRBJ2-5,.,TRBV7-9,CASSLRGTGETQYF,TGTGCCAGCAGCTTAAGAGGGACAGGGGAGACCCAGTACTTC
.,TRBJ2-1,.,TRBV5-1,CASSLATLGVSEQFF,TGCGCCAGCAGCTTGGCCACCCTCGGGGTCTCTGAGCAGTTCTTC
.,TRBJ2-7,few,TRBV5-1,CASSLDFPFYYEQYF,TGCGCCAGCAGCTTGGATTTCCCTTTTTACTACGAGCAGTACTTC
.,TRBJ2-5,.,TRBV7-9,CASSDSIWTQYF,TGTGCCAGCAGTGACAGTATCTGGACCCAGTACTTC
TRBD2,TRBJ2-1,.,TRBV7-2,CASSTGLALWNEQFF,TGTGCCAGCAGCACCGGACTAGCTTTGTGGAATGAGCAGTTCTTC
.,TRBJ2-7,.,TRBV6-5,CASRWRAEPTYEQYF,TGTGCCAGCAGGTGGAGGGCGGAGCCGACCTACGAGCAGTACTTC
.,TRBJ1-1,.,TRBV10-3,CASLGKGNTEAFF,TGTGCTAGTCTGGGGAAGGGGAATACTGAAGCTTTCTTT
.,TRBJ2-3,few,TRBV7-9,CASSLDRNLGGDTQYF,TGTGCCAGCAGCTTAGACCGCAATCTCGGGGGAGATACGCAGTATTTT
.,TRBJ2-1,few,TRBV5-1,CASSKVGGSYNEQFF,TGCGCCAGCAGCAAAGTAGGGGGCTCCTACAATGAGCAGTTCTTC
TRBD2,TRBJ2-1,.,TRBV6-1,CASSERGPGGQGFF,TGTGCCAGCAGTGAAAGGGGCCCGGGAGGGCAAGGGTTCTTC
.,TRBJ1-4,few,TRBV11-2,CASSLQGLSNEKLFF,TGTGCCAGCAGCTTACAGGGGCTCTCTAATGAAAAACTGTTTTTT
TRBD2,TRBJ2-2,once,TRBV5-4,CASRSGGGDNTGELFF,TGTGCCAGCAGATCCGGCGGGGGGGATAACACCGGGGAGCTGTTTTTT
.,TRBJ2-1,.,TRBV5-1,CASSLNRAFYNEQFF,TGCGCCAGCAGCTTGAACAGGGCATTCTACAATGAGCAGTTCTTC
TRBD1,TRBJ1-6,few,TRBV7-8,CASSQRQGGNSPLHF,TGTGCCAGCAGCCAAAGACAGGGGGGTAATTCACCCCTCCACTTT
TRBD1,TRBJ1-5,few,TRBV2,CASSSGTGGASNQPQHF,TGTGCCAGCAGCTCCGGGACAGGGGGCGCGAGCAATCAGCCCCAGCATTTT
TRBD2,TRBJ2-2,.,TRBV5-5,CASSSGLAGPANTGELFF,TGTGCCAGCAGCTCGGGACTAGCGGGACCCGCGAACACCGGGGAGCTGTTTTTT
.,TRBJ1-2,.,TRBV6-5,CASSYASGGLYGYTF,TGTGCCAGCAGTTACGCCTCGGGGGGGCTCTATGGCTACACCTTC
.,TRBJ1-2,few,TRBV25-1,CASSDRAPHYGYTF,TGTGCCAGCAGTGACAGGGCCCCCCACTATGGCTACACCTTC
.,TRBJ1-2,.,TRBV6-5,CASSYSTQGGYGYTF,TGTGCCAGCAGTTACTCAACTCAGGGAGGGTATGGCTACACCTTC
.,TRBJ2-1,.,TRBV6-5,CASRLTGNNEQFF,TGTGCCAGCAGGTTGACAGGAAACAATGAGCAGTTCTTC
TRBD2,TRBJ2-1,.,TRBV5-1,CASSLDGGVYNEQFF,TGCGCCAGCAGCTTGGACGGGGGGGTCTACAATGAGCAGTTCTTC
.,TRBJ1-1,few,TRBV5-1,CASRRVYRGGTEAFF,TGCGCCAGCAGACGGGTTTACAGAGGGGGCACTGAAGCTTTCTTT
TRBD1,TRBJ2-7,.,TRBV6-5,CASSGQGKSYEQYF,TGTGCCAGCAGTGGACAGGGAAAATCCTACGAGCAGTACTTC
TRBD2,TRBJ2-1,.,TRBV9,CASSTLAGSSYNEQFF,TGTGCCAGCAGCACCCTAGCGGGGAGCTCCTACAATGAGCAGTTCTTC
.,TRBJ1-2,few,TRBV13,CASSPPGVRGYTF,TGTGCCAGCAGCCCCCCCGGGGTGAGGGGCTACACCTTC
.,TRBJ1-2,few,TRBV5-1,CASSLGTGQPTFGYTF,TGCGCCAGCAGCTTGGGAACAGGACAACCTACTTTTGGCTACACCTTC
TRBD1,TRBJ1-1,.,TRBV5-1,CASSLDPTGVNTEAFF,TGCGCCAGCAGCTTGGATCCGACAGGGGTGAACACTGAAGCTTTCTTT
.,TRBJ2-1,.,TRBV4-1,CASSQDWPYNEQFF,TGCGCCAGCAGCCAAGACTGGCCGTACAATGAGCAGTTCTTC
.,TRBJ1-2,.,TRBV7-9,CASSSAGQIYGYTF,TGTGCCAGCAGCTCTGCCGGACAGATCTATGGCTACACCTTC
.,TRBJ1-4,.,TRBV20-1,CSAGGNEKLFF,TGCAGTGCGGGCGGGAATGAAAAACTGTTTTTT
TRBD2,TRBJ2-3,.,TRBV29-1,CSGALAGGPDTQYF,TGCAGCGGAGCCCTAGCGGGGGGGCCAGATACGCAGTATTTT
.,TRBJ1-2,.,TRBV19,CASSNSPGTYGYTF,TGTGCCAGTAGTAACTCTCCAGGGACTTATGGCTACACCTTC
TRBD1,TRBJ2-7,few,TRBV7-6,CASSLSGQGDEQYF,TGTGCCAGCAGCTTAAGCGGACAGGGAGACGAGCAGTACTTC